Listed here are 32 T cell receptor beta chains from one sample, sequenced in a study of T cell changes during pregnancy in multiple sclerosis. Profiled with immunoSEQ multiplex PCR; TCRdb holds only in-frame clones, not every one. The sample lists fewer than 45,000 clones, roughly 91% occurring once. Sequences were derived from CD8+ T cells from peripheral blood mononuclear cells, sampled after pregnancy. The source of these receptors is a female donor in good health, enrolled as a control in a pregnancy study.

The chain carries TRBV7-9 and TRBJ2-3; D gene uncertain. V was shortened by 2 bases and J by 1 base, with 4 bases between the two germline ends. Germline V lookup: CDR1 SEHNR, CDR2 FQNEAQ (reference sequence). This CDR3 spans 13 amino acids. DNA of the CDR3: TGTGCCAGCAGCTTACCAGGCACAGATACGCAGTATTTT. Its protein is CASSLPGTDTQYF.

V usage is TRBV19 and J usage is TRBJ2-1; D is ambiguous. V lost 4 bases, J lost 1 base, and 8 bases lay in between. CDR3 length equals 14 residues. Germline-derived CDR1 and CDR2 are LNHDA and SQIVND (reference sequence). CDR3 sequence: CASSTSISYNEQFF. As DNA, the CDR3 is TGTGCCAGTAGTACCAGTATTTCCTACAATGAGCAGTTCTTC.

The chain uses TRBV11-1 and TRBJ1-1, with TRBD1 matching 8 bases. The CDR3 consists of 13 residues. V lost 6 bases to trimming and J lost 4 bases; unmatched junction nucleotides: 4. CDR1 is SGHAT and CDR2 is FQDESV in the germline V gene (reference sequence). The CDR3 region has the DNA TGTGCCAGCAGGCCAACAGGGGGCACTGAAGCTTTCTTT. Translating it yields CASRPTGGTEAFF.

V usage is TRBV7-2 and J usage is TRBJ2-3, with a tentative D call TRBD2 (6 bases). The CDR3 is made up of 15 amino acids. Germline values: CDR1 SGHTA, CDR2 FQGNSA. V lost 1 base and J 6 bases, leaving 14 bases between the germline ends. CDR3 residues: CASSLGGASADTQYF. CDR3 in DNA: TGTGCCAGCAGCTTAGGAGGGGCTAGCGCCGATACGCAGTATTTT.

This chain uses TRBV27 with TRBJ2-7; a possible D gene is TRBD1 (6 bases). The CDR3 length is 15 residues. With 3 bases removed from V and 3 bases from J, the gap between germline ends came to 15 bases. Germline loops: CDR1 MNHEY, CDR2 SMNVEV (reference sequence). The CDR3 is CASSFDTGRGYEQYF. CDR3 bases: TGTGCCAGCAGTTTCGATACAGGGAGAGGCTACGAGCAGTACTTC.

CDR3 sequence reads: CASSPGGSFGEQYF. CDR3 DNA: TGTGCCAGCAGTCCCGGGGGGTCCTTCGGCGAGCAGTACTTC. The gene calls are TRBV6-5 and TRBJ2-7; TRBD2 matches at 7 bases. CDR1 and CDR2 from the germline V gene are MNHEY and SVGAGI. CDR3 size: 14 residues. V dropped 5 bases and J dropped 6; count of bases not matched to a gene: 10.

The chain links TRBV7-2 to TRBJ1-1; no clear D gene. The V gene's germline CDR1 is SGHTA and CDR2 FQGNSA. The V and J ends lost 2 bases and 5 bases respectively, with 15 bases between them. This CDR3 comprises 15 residues. CDR3 bases: TGTGCCAGCAGCTTATCAAAGGGCTGGGAGACTGAAGCTTTCTTT. This translates into CASSLSKGWETEAFF.

The rearrangement uses TRBV19 and TRBJ1-6, with 9 bases matching TRBD1. Germline V CDR1 and CDR2: LNHDA, SQIVND (reference sequence). Trimming removed 6 bases from V and 9 bases from J; junction bases left unmatched: 3. This CDR3 has 13 residues. CDR3 loop: CASRTGGTSPLHF. CDR3 DNA: TGTGCCAGTAGGACAGGGGGGACTTCACCCCTCCACTTT.

The rearrangement joins TRBV5-8 to TRBJ1-1, with D perhaps matching TRBD1 (5 bases). V was pared by 3 bases and J by 0 bases, with 18 bases between. This CDR3 has 17 residues. Per germline, CDR1 SGHTS and CDR2 YDEGEE. CDR3 amino acids: CASSYGTPGMMNTEAFF. The CDR3 nucleotides are TGTGCCAGCAGCTACGGGACTCCGGGGATGATGAACACTGAAGCTTTCTTT.

This clone was found once. The chain employs TRBV9 and TRBJ2-3; 8 positions match TRBD2. In germline, CDR1 is SGDLS, CDR2 YYNGEE. This CDR3 contains 18 residues. The V segment lost 3 bases and the J segment 2 bases; nucleotides outside the gene matches: 14. In nucleotides, the CDR3 is TGTGCCAGCAGCGCACCTACCGGGGGGGCAGAGCCCACAGATACGCAGTATTTT. This sequence encodes CASSAPTGGAEPTDTQYF. The full variable domain, its missing parts supplied by reference TRBV9 and TRBJ2-3, is DSGVTQTPKHLITATGQRVTLRCSPRSGDLSVYWYQQSLDQGLQFLIQYYNGEERAKGNILERFSAQQFPDLHSELNLSSLELGDSALYFCASSAPTGGAEPTDTQYFGPGTRLTVL.

The chain has TRBV6-4 and TRBJ2-3; TRBD2 might be the D (7 bases). The CDR3 contains 12 residues. Per germline, CDR1 MRHNA and CDR2 SNTAGT. V lost 3 bases to trimming and J lost 11 bases, with 12 bases between them. The CDR3 sequence: CASSEGGGKQYF. Here the CDR3 DNA reads TGTGCCAGCAGTGAAGGGGGGGGGAAGCAGTATTTT.

This chain joins TRBV28 and TRBJ2-2; tentatively, D is TRBD1 (5 bases). The CDR3 spans 12 residues. V was cut by 5 bases and J by 7 bases, with 8 bases left in between. Germline V gene sequence: CDR1 MDHEN, CDR2 SYDVKM. CDR3 bases: TGTGCCAGCAGTCCAGACAGCGGGGAGCTGTTTTTT. Translation gives CASSPDSGELFF.

The chain carries TRBV27 and TRBJ2-7; TRBD2 might be the D (5 bases). Trimming removed 2 bases from V and 11 bases from J, with 10 bases in between. Germline V gives CDR1 MNHEY, CDR2 SMNVEV (reference sequence). This CDR3 contains 11 residues. In DNA, the CDR3 is TGTGCCAGCAGTTTAGGGCAGAGGGAGTACTTC. It is translated as CASSLGQREYF.

The CDR3 coding sequence is TGCGCCACCCAGGGGGACTATGGCTACACCTTC. Residues: CATQGDYGYTF. This chain links TRBV10-2 with TRBJ1-2; 7 bases fit TRBD1. CDR3 length: 11 amino acids. Trimming took 10 bases from V and 3 from J; bases not matched to a gene: 2. Germline V gene data show CDR1 as WSHSY and CDR2 as SAAADI.

This chain uses TRBV7-9 with TRBJ2-7, with a weak D call TRBD2 (5 bases). Trimming took 5 bases from V and 6 from J, leaving 17 bases between them. The length of the CDR3 is 14 residues. CDR1 and CDR2 from the germline V gene are SEHNR and FQNEAQ (reference sequence). CDR3 residues: CASSLGSAEGEQYF. The CDR3 DNA follows: TGTGCCAGCAGCCTGGGGAGCGCCGAAGGCGAGCAGTACTTC.

The genes are TRBV27 and TRBJ2-5, with 7 bases lining up with TRBD2. Germline V gene data show CDR1 as MNHEY and CDR2 as SMNVEV (reference sequence). The CDR3 extends over 15 amino acids. Trimming cost V 3 bases and J 3 bases; bases outside gene matches: 7. The DNA of the CDR3 is TGTGCCAGCAGTTTGGGGGGGTACGGGAAAGAGACCCAGTACTTC. This sequence encodes CASSLGGYGKETQYF.

CDR3 nucleotides: TGTGCCAGTAGTCTCAGGGGGCTCGGCGATCAGCCCCAGCATTTT. As protein: CASSLRGLGDQPQHF. V and J are TRBV19 and TRBJ1-5; 8 bases align to TRBD1. V lost 5 bases, J lost 5 bases, and 8 bases stayed unmatched. The CDR3 is 15 residues long. The germline V gene has CDR1 LNHDA and CDR2 SQIVND (reference sequence).

The CDR3 is CASSLTGGGNEKLFF. The CDR3 DNA reads as TGCGCCAGCAGCTTGACAGGGGGCGGGAATGAAAAACTGTTTTTT. V gene TRBV5-1 combines with J gene TRBJ1-4; 9 bases are a match to TRBD1. V lost 1 base, J lost 5 bases, and 3 bases stayed unmatched. In germline, CDR1 is SGHRS, CDR2 YFSETQ. The CDR3 has 15 amino acids. The whole variable domain, filled in from reference TRBV5-1 and TRBJ1-4, reads KAGVTQTPRYLIKTRGQQVTLSCSPISGHRSVSWYQQTPGQGLQFLFEYFSETQRNKGNFPGRFSGRQFSNSRSEMNVSTLELGDSALYLCASSLTGGGNEKLFFGSGTQLSVL.

V gene TRBV4-3 combines with J gene TRBJ1-4, with D maybe TRBD1 (5 bases). Germline CDR1 is LGHNA and CDR2 is YSLEER. The CDR3 spans 14 residues. V lost 5 bases and J 4 bases, leaving 11 bases between the germline ends. For the CDR3, the DNA is TGCGCCAGCAGCTACACCCAGGGTAATGAAAAACTGTTTTTT. Amino acid sequence: CASSYTQGNEKLFF.

This clone appeared a few times. The chain links TRBV13 to TRBJ2-5, with D possibly being TRBD1 (6 bases). Per the germline V gene, CDR1 is PRHDT and CDR2 is FYEKMQ (reference sequence). This CDR3 is built from 15 residues. V was trimmed by 3 bases and J by 1 base, leaving 12 bases between them. Here the CDR3 reads CASSFPGDGQETQYF. The CDR3 DNA reads as TGTGCCAGCAGCTTTCCAGGGGATGGCCAAGAGACCCAGTACTTC.

The chain uses TRBV7-2 and TRBJ2-1; D might be TRBD2 (5 bases). Germline lookup yields CDR1 SGHTA and CDR2 FQGNSA. The CDR3 is made up of 15 amino acids. V lost 2 bases and J 9 bases, leaving 17 bases between the germline ends. CDR3 region: CASSLNWDRGGEQFF. For the CDR3, the DNA is TGTGCCAGCAGCTTAAACTGGGATCGGGGTGGTGAGCAGTTCTTC.

The chain employs TRBV19 and TRBJ2-1; tentative D call: TRBD2 (6 bases). This CDR3 comprises 13 residues. V gave up 5 bases and J gave up 7 bases, with 12 bases separating them. CDR1 and CDR2 from the germline V gene are LNHDA and SQIVND (reference sequence). The CDR3 protein is CASSWGAGNEQFF. The CDR3 DNA reads TGTGCCAGTAGTTGGGGTGCGGGGAATGAGCAGTTCTTC.

The chain carries TRBV19 and TRBJ1-2; 10 positions match TRBD1. This CDR3 has 14 residues. J lost 8 bases, V lost 3 bases, and 6 bases had no gene match. The germline CDR1 and CDR2 sequences are LNHDA and SQIVND (reference sequence). For the CDR3, the DNA is TGTGCCAGTAGTATTGGGACAGGGGTTTACGGCTACACCTTC. Its protein product is CASSIGTGVYGYTF. Full variable domain (remainder filled in from reference TRBV19 and TRBJ1-2): DGGITQSPKYLFRKEGQNVTLSCEQNLNHDAMYWYRQDPGQGLRLIYYSQIVNDFQKGDIAEGYSVSREKKESFPLTVTSAQKNPTAFYLCASSIGTGVYGYTFGSGTRLTVV.

The chain is built from TRBV9 and TRBJ1-2, with D possibly being TRBD1 (5 bases). CDR1 is SGDLS and CDR2 is YYNGEE in the germline V gene. The CDR3 totals 13 residues. V was shortened by 0 bases and J by 8 bases, with 11 bases between the two germline ends. CDR3 amino acids: CASSVADNHGYTF. CDR3 coding DNA: TGTGCCAGCAGCGTAGCGGACAATCACGGCTACACCTTC.

The genes are TRBV23-1 and TRBJ1-5; D gene unclear. TRBV23-1 is known as an ORF, though its function is uncertain. This CDR3 comprises 15 residues. The V and J ends lost 7 bases and 5 bases respectively, with 18 bases between them. The CDR3: CASKKGKGGDQPQHF. The CDR3 DNA reads TGCGCCAGCAAGAAGGGAAAGGGAGGTGATCAGCCCCAGCATTTT.

V gene TRBV27 combines with J gene TRBJ2-2; 11 bases are a match to TRBD2. CDR1 MNHEY and CDR2 SMNVEV come from the germline V gene (reference sequence). CDR3 size: 16 residues. The V segment lost 4 bases and the J segment 2 bases; nucleotides outside the gene matches: 3. CDR3 protein: CASSSRLAGNTGELFF. Here the CDR3 DNA reads TGTGCCAGCAGTTCTCGACTAGCGGGAAACACCGGGGAGCTGTTTTTT.

The chain combines TRBV30 with TRBJ1-4, with D perhaps TRBD1 (5 bases). V was pared by 5 bases and J by 3 bases, with 13 bases between. CDR3 size: 14 residues. Germline CDR1 is GTSNPN and CDR2 is SVGIG (reference sequence). CDR3 in DNA: TGTGCCTGGTTGGGCCGGGGGTCTAATGAAAAACTGTTTTTT. It yields the protein CAWLGRGSNEKLFF.

The V call is TRBV4-1, the J call TRBJ2-3, with D perhaps matching TRBD2 (7 bases). V lost 4 bases to trimming and J lost 1 base, with 15 bases between them. Germline V gene lookup returns CDR1 MGHRA and CDR2 YSYEKL. This CDR3 is built from 16 residues. CDR3 residues: CASSPGGGGGTDTQYF. CDR3 bases: TGCGCCAGCAGCCCTGGGGGGGGCGGTGGCACAGATACGCAGTATTTT.

The gene calls are TRBV4-2 and TRBJ2-5, with D possibly matching TRBD1 (7 bases). Trimming removed 0 bases at V and 2 bases at J, with 10 bases between. The CDR3 sequence is 15 residues long. Per germline, CDR1 LGHNA and CDR2 YNFKEQ. The CDR3 DNA sequence: TGTGCCAGCAGCCAAGAAGCAGGGGGGCAAGAGACCCAGTACTTC. Its translation is CASSQEAGGQETQYF.

The genes are TRBV7-3 and TRBJ1-1; D not resolved. The V gene's germline CDR1 is SGHTA and CDR2 FQGTGA. Trimming took off 1 base at V and 6 bases at J, with 9 bases between the two ends. The CDR3 is made up of 13 amino acids. In DNA, the CDR3 is TGTGCCAGCAGCTTAATAGCGCAGGCTGAAGCTTTCTTT. Amino acid sequence: CASSLIAQAEAFF. The variable domain in full, completed from reference TRBV7-3 and TRBJ1-1, reads GAGVSQTPSNKVTEKGKYVELRCDPISGHTALYWYRQSLGQGPEFLIYFQGTGAADDSGLPNDRFFAVRPEGSVSTLKIQRTERGDSAVYLCASSLIAQAEAFFGQGTRLTVV.

The CDR3 loop reads CASSLRGQGDTQYF. CDR3 DNA sequence: TGTGCCAGCAGCTTGAGGGGGCAGGGAGATACGCAGTATTTT. The chain couples TRBV5-4 to TRBJ2-3, with 7 bases that match TRBD1. This CDR3 contains 14 residues. Looked up from germline, CDR1 is SGHNT and CDR2 is YYREEE (reference sequence). Trimming cost V 1 base and J 5 bases; bases outside gene matches: 4.

Sample share makes this clone medium-sized. V gene TRBV15 combines with J gene TRBJ1-2, with a tentative D call TRBD1 (5 bases). Per germline, CDR1 LNHNV and CDR2 YYDKDF (reference sequence). The CDR3 length is 14 residues. The ends were cut back, 6 bases at V and 5 bases at J, with 16 bases in the middle. This chain's CDR3 is CATRGAADPYGYTF. DNA of the CDR3: TGTGCCACCAGAGGGGCCGCGGACCCGTATGGCTACACCTTC. Together with reference TRBV15 and TRBJ1-2, the CDR3 gives the full variable domain: DAMVIQNPRYQVTQFGKPVTLSCSQTLNHNVMYWYQQKSSQAPKLLFHYYDKDFNNEADTPDNFQSRRPNTSFCFLDIRSPGLGDTAMYLCATRGAADPYGYTFGSGTRLTVV.